Shown below are 30 T cell receptor beta chains from a single sample sequenced in a study of cytomegalovirus exposure and HLA in healthy donors. The PCR contained 60 Vbeta and 13 Jbeta primers. Repertoires were generated with immunoSEQ multiplex PCR, while TCRdb's copy carries only in-frame clones and drops some. The sample lists 130,000 to 150,000 clones; roughly 82% were seen once. What was sequenced was PBMCs. The receptors derive from a man between 25 and 39 years old in good health and CMV-seropositive.

The V call is TRBV19, the J call TRBJ2-5; 7 positions match TRBD2. Germline loops: CDR1 LNHDA, CDR2 SQIVND (reference sequence). Germline trimming cut 8 bases from V and 2 bases from J; bases unmatched to any gene: 8. CDR3 length equals 14 residues. The CDR3 DNA follows: TGTGCCAGTCGCGGGAGCTTAACTCAAGAGACCCAGTACTTC. Encoded protein: CASRGSLTQETQYF.

V is TRBV6-1 and J is TRBJ2-1, with D perhaps matching TRBD2 (5 bases). CDR1 and CDR2 (germline): MNHNS, SASEGT. V lost 2 bases to trimming and J lost 1 base, with 9 bases between them. The CDR3 totals 15 residues. The CDR3 sequence: CASSELTGSYNEQFF. The CDR3, as DNA: TGTGCCAGCAGTGAACTCACGGGGTCCTACAATGAGCAGTTCTTC.

The chain has TRBV11-3 and TRBJ1-1; weak D call: TRBD1 (5 bases). Looked up from germline, CDR1 is SGHNT and CDR2 is YENEEA. V dropped 4 bases and J dropped 0 bases, with 12 bases sitting between them. The CDR3 contains 15 residues. The CDR3 sequence is CASSSGGKMNTEAFF. In nucleotides, the CDR3 is TGTGCCAGCAGCTCGGGGGGGAAGATGAACACTGAAGCTTTCTTT.

There are a few counts of this clone. The rearrangement uses TRBV19 and TRBJ1-2; D uncertain. CDR1 and CDR2 from the germline V gene are LNHDA and SQIVND (reference sequence). This CDR3 contains 13 residues. V was shortened by 5 bases and J by 4 bases, with 11 bases between the two germline ends. The CDR3 is CASSSGESYGYTF. In DNA, the CDR3 is TGTGCCAGTAGTTCCGGGGAGTCCTATGGCTACACCTTC. Using reference TRBV19 and TRBJ1-2 for the parts outside the CDR3, the full variable domain is DGGITQSPKYLFRKEGQNVTLSCEQNLNHDAMYWYRQDPGQGLRLIYYSQIVNDFQKGDIAEGYSVSREKKESFPLTVTSAQKNPTAFYLCASSSGESYGYTFGSGTRLTVV.

J is TRBJ2-5 and V is TRBV19; 9 bases line up with TRBD1. V was clipped by 6 bases and J by 1 base; unmatched bases: 9. From germline, CDR1 is LNHDA and CDR2 SQIVND (reference sequence). This CDR3 region has 16 residues. The CDR3 sequence: CASSLDRGFRQETQYF. CDR3 DNA: TGTGCCAGTAGCCTGGACAGGGGATTTCGCCAAGAGACCCAGTACTTC.

V gene TRBV4-2 combines with J gene TRBJ2-6; D may be TRBD2 (6 bases). Trimming took off 0 bases at V and 1 base at J, with 7 bases between the two ends. The germline gives CDR1 LGHNA, CDR2 YNFKEQ. This CDR3 is 16 amino acids long. The CDR3 DNA is TGTGCCAGCAGCCAAGATGCGGGGTCTGGGGCCAACGTCCTGACTTTC. It yields the protein CASSQDAGSGANVLTF.

The chain has TRBV14 and TRBJ2-1; 9 bases line up with TRBD2. This CDR3 has 15 residues. Germline V gene sequence: CDR1 SGHDN, CDR2 FVKESK. V was pared by 1 base and J by 4 bases, with 2 bases of the junction left unmatched. CDR3 sequence: CASSQGLAVYNEQFF. The CDR3 DNA reads TGTGCCAGCAGCCAAGGACTAGCGGTTTACAATGAGCAGTTCTTC.

V is TRBV28 and J is TRBJ2-5; weak D call: TRBD1 (7 bases). The end of the DNA fits TRBJ2-7 better, so the J call may be wrong. This CDR3 region has 14 residues. Germline values: CDR1 MDHEN, CDR2 SYDVKM. This CDR3 is CASSAGGRGYEQYF. The CDR3 DNA reads as TGTGCCAGCAGTGCCGGGGGCAGGGGGTACGAGCAGTACTTC.

Remarks on this clone: The sample carries other DNA sequences with the same CDR3. The rearrangement uses TRBV5-6 and TRBJ2-7, with 7 bases matching TRBD1. The germline V gene has CDR1 SGHDT and CDR2 YYEEEE. V trimming: 3 bases; J trimming: 1 base; junction bases outside the gene matches: 4. This CDR3 comprises 14 residues. CDR3 amino acids: CASSWRTGSYEQYF. CDR3 nucleotides: TGTGCCAGCAGCTGGCGGACAGGATCCTACGAGCAGTACTTC. Full variable domain (remainder filled in from reference TRBV5-6 and TRBJ2-7): DAGVTQSPTHLIKTRGQQVTLRCSPKSGHDTVSWYQQALGQGPQFIFQYYEEEERQRGNFPDRFSGHQFPNYSSELNVNALLLGDSALYLCASSWRTGSYEQYFGPGTRLTVT.

The gene calls are TRBV5-6 and TRBJ2-3; 9 bases agree with TRBD1. Germline lookup yields CDR1 SGHDT and CDR2 YYEEEE. CDR3 length equals 17 residues. Germline trimming cut 1 base from V and 4 bases from J; bases unmatched to any gene: 10. The CDR3 loop reads CASSLSTGTGFPDTQYF. The CDR3 DNA sequence: TGTGCCAGCAGCTTGAGTACCGGGACAGGGTTCCCAGATACGCAGTATTTT.

The chain employs TRBV15 and TRBJ2-3; a weak D match, TRBD1 (6 bases). The CDR3 loop spans 13 amino acids. With 5 bases removed from V and 3 bases from J, the gap between germline ends came to 9 bases. Germline V gives CDR1 LNHNV, CDR2 YYDKDF (reference sequence). CDR3 DNA sequence: TGTGCCACCAGCGCACAGGGTACAGATACGCAGTATTTT. Translated, it gives CATSAQGTDTQYF.

This clone came up a few times. The V and J genes are TRBV5-1 and TRBJ1-1; 7 bases fit TRBD1. V trimming: 3 bases; J trimming: 4 bases; junction bases outside the gene matches: 6. CDR3 length: 14 residues. Germline V gene sequence: CDR1 SGHRS, CDR2 YFSETQ. The CDR3 nucleotides are TGCGCCAGCAGCTCCTCGACAGGGCGCACTGAAGCTTTCTTT. Translated, it gives CASSSSTGRTEAFF.

This clone appeared a single time. The genes are TRBV6-1 and TRBJ1-1; D is ambiguous. The CDR3 is made up of 12 amino acids. Germline CDR1 and CDR2: MNHNS and SASEGT. Trimming pared 4 bases from V and 11 bases from J, leaving 14 bases between. The CDR3 spells CASSVRQREAFF. The CDR3 DNA reads TGTGCCAGCAGTGTACGGCAGAGGGAGGCTTTCTTT.

This clone was counted a few times. The V call is TRBV12-5, the J call TRBJ2-1, with D possibly matching TRBD2 (6 bases). The germline CDR1 and CDR2 sequences are LGHNT and FRNRAP. V dropped 1 base and J dropped 3 bases, with 10 bases sitting between them. This CDR3 comprises 15 residues. The CDR3 sequence is CASGLEGGVYNEQFF. CDR3 in DNA: TGTGCTAGTGGTTTGGAGGGCGGGGTCTACAATGAGCAGTTCTTC.

This clone was seen a few times. The chain uses TRBV14 and TRBJ2-2; unclear D gene. The V and J ends lost 4 bases and 6 bases respectively, with 12 bases between them. Looked up from germline, CDR1 is SGHDN and CDR2 is FVKESK. The CDR3 is made up of 14 amino acids. CDR3 in DNA: TGTGCCAGCAGCCCCCAACGTGTAGCCGGGGAGCTGTTTTTT. This gives the protein CASSPQRVAGELFF.

The chain recombines TRBV23-1 with TRBJ1-2; D possibly corresponds to TRBD1 (5 bases). TRBV23-1 is known as an ORF, though its function is uncertain. This CDR3 comprises 13 residues. Between the trimmed V and J ends, which lost 10 bases and 5 bases, there was a span of 17 bases. The CDR3 reads CAIQTDFLYGYTF. The CDR3 DNA sequence: TGCGCCATTCAGACAGACTTTCTATATGGCTACACCTTC.

Here the CDR3 reads CASSQSENEELFSYNEQFF. The CDR3 region has the DNA TGCGCCAGCAGTCAATCGGAAAATGAGGAACTATTCTCCTACAATGAGCAGTTCTTC. The V call is TRBV23-1, the J call TRBJ2-1; D is ambiguous. TRBV23-1 carries the ORF label, with uncertain function. V was clipped by 0 bases and J by 0 bases, with 18 bases between them. This CDR3 is 19 amino acids long.

The CDR3 sequence: CASSEGREGETQYF. Written as DNA, the CDR3 is TGTGCCAGCAGTGAGGGCAGGGAGGGAGAGACCCAGTACTTC. The chain is built from TRBV25-1 and TRBJ2-5; the match to TRBD2 covers 7 bases. Trimming at V came to 3 bases and at J to 4 bases, leaving 5 bases not matched to a gene. Germline loops: CDR1 MGHDK, CDR2 SYGVNS. The CDR3 is 14 residues long.

The CDR3 here is CASSIAAGGSYNEQFF. The CDR3 DNA sequence: TGTGCCAGTAGTATTGCGGCGGGGGGCTCCTACAATGAGCAGTTCTTC. This chain connects TRBV19 to TRBJ2-1, with 8 bases aligning to TRBD2. This CDR3 comprises 16 residues. CDR1 and CDR2 from the germline V gene are LNHDA and SQIVND (reference sequence). The J segment lost 0 bases and the V segment lost 3 bases, leaving 4 bases of the junction unmatched.

V is TRBV28 and J is TRBJ2-7; 8 bases are shared with TRBD2. This CDR3 comprises 14 residues. CDR1 and CDR2 from the germline V gene are MDHEN and SYDVKM. Losses at the gene ends were 7 bases for V and 4 bases for J; bases not matched to a gene: 9. The CDR3 region is CASTYASGGYEQYF. The CDR3 nucleotides read TGTGCCAGCACCTACGCCAGCGGGGGATACGAGCAGTACTTC.

V and J are TRBV29-1 and TRBJ2-7; tentatively, D is TRBD1 (5 bases). V lost 4 bases and J 2 bases, leaving 12 bases between the germline ends. The CDR3 length is 13 residues. The germline gives CDR1 SQVTM, CDR2 ANQGSEA. CDR3 nucleotides: TGCAGCGTTGTAGGGGATTTGACCTACGAGCAGTACTTC. Residues: CSVVGDLTYEQYF.

The V and J genes are TRBV4-1 and TRBJ1-2; D not certain. The CDR3 spans 17 residues. The V end was cut by 1 base, the J end by 0 bases, with 15 bases between. In germline, CDR1 is MGHRA, CDR2 YSYEKL. CDR3 in DNA: TGCGCCAGCAGCCAAGGGGTACAGAAGCCAGCTAACTATGGCTACACCTTC. It translates to CASSQGVQKPANYGYTF.

The V and J genes are TRBV28 and TRBJ1-2; D is perhaps TRBD1 (5 bases). The CDR3 covers 14 residues. Germline CDR1 and CDR2: MDHEN and SYDVKM. V was trimmed by 3 bases and J by 3 bases, leaving 11 bases between them. Here the CDR3 reads CASSLAQGHYGYTF. The CDR3, as DNA: TGTGCCAGCAGTTTGGCCCAGGGCCACTATGGCTACACCTTC.

This clone was recorded only once. The chain combines TRBV30 with TRBJ1-1, with a weak D call TRBD1 (5 bases). The V gene's germline CDR1 is GTSNPN and CDR2 SVGIG (reference sequence). This CDR3 comprises 15 residues. Trimming left V 0 bases short and J 8 bases short, with 19 bases between. CDR3: CAWSVRVPGVEEAFF. The CDR3 DNA reads TGTGCCTGGAGTGTACGGGTTCCGGGGGTCGAGGAAGCTTTCTTT.

The chain carries TRBV10-3 and TRBJ2-1, with D maybe TRBD2 (5 bases). The germline V gene encodes CDR1 ENHRY and CDR2 SYGVKD. The CDR3 length is 17 residues. Trimming took 0 bases from V and 4 from J, leaving 16 bases between them. The CDR3 nucleotides read TGTGCCATCAGTGAGTCGGGGTGGAGGAGCCCTTACAATGAGCAGTTCTTC. It encodes CAISESGWRSPYNEQFF.

The V gene is TRBV7-9, the J gene TRBJ2-3; D possibly corresponds to TRBD2 (6 bases). V shed 5 bases and J shed 0 bases, with 9 bases lying between them. CDR1 SEHNR and CDR2 FQNEAQ come from the germline V gene (reference sequence). This CDR3 contains 14 residues. CDR3: CASSHGTSTDTQYF. In nucleotides, the CDR3 is TGTGCCAGCAGCCACGGGACTAGCACAGATACGCAGTATTTT.

V is TRBV15 and J is TRBJ1-2; D unresolved. In germline, CDR1 is LNHNV, CDR2 YYDKDF (reference sequence). The CDR3 spans 13 residues. With 3 bases removed from V and 4 bases from J, the gap between germline ends came to 9 bases. The CDR3 region is CATSSPRIYGYTF. The CDR3 coding sequence is TGTGCCACCAGCAGCCCCAGGATCTATGGCTACACCTTC.

The chain combines TRBV7-2 with TRBJ1-2; the D gene is possibly TRBD1 (5 bases). The CDR3 runs to 14 residues. Germline V lookup: CDR1 SGHTA, CDR2 FQGNSA. With 4 bases removed from V and 3 bases from J, the gap between germline ends came to 12 bases. For the CDR3, the DNA is TGTGCCAGCAGCTATCTGGAGGGGCACTATGGCTACACCTTC. It translates to CASSYLEGHYGYTF.

The chain uses TRBV5-1 and TRBJ1-1; D remains unclear. The CDR3 runs 12 residues. From germline, CDR1 is SGHRS and CDR2 YFSETQ. Trimming stripped 1 base from V and 7 bases from J, with 8 bases between. In DNA, the CDR3 is TGCGCCAGCAGCTTGCCGGGGAATGAAGCTTTCTTT. Translating gives CASSLPGNEAFF.

The V call is TRBV5-4, the J call TRBJ1-4, with 7 bases identical to TRBD1. There are 15 residues in the CDR3. CDR1 SGHNT and CDR2 YYREEE come from the germline V gene (reference sequence). V shed 4 bases and J 1 base; nucleotides not matched to a gene: 4. The CDR3 DNA sequence: TGTGCCAGCAGCGAGTACAGGGGAACTAATGAAAAACTGTTTTTT. Translation: CASSEYRGTNEKLFF.